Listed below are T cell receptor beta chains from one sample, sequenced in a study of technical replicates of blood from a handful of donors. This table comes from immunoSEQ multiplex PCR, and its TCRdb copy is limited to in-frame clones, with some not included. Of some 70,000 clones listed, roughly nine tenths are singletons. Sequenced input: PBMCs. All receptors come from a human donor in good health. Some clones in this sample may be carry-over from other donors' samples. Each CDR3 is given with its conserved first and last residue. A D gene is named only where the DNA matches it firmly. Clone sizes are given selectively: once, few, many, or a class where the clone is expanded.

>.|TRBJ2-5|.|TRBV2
TGTGCCAGCAGTGAGGGGGGGCCGTACCAAGAGACCCAGTACTTC
CASSEGGPYQETQYF
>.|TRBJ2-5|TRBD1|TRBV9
TGTGCCAGCAGCCTCAGGACAGGGGGAGAGACCCAGTACTTC
CASSLRTGGETQYF
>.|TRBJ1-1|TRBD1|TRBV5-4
TGTGCCAGCAGCACCGGGACAGGGGGGACTGAAGCTTTCTTT
CASSTGTGGTEAFF
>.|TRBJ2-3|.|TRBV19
TGTGCCAGCACCCAGACAGGAGCCACAGATACGCAGTATTTT
CASTQTGATDTQYF
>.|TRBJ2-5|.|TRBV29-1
TGCAGCGTCACATGGGAGACCCAGTACTTC
CSVTWETQYF
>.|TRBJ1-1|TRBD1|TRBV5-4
TGTGCCAGCAGCCGTGGACAGGGGACGACTGAAGCTTTCTTT
CASSRGQGTTEAFF
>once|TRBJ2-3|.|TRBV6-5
TGTGCCAGCAGTTACTCGGGGGGAGTTTTCGCGCAGTATTTT
CASSYSGGVFAQYF
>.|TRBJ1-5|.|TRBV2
TGTGCCAGCTCGAAGGGGGGGTGGGACAGCAATCAGCCCCAGCATTTT
CASSKGGWDSNQPQHF
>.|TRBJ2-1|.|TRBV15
TGTGCCACCAGCAGAGATTCGGGACACCCCTACAATGAGCAGTTCTTC
CATSRDSGHPYNEQFF
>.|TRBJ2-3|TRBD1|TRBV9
TGTGCCAGCAGCGTACGACAGGGGGTGGATACGCAGTATTTT
CASSVRQGVDTQYF
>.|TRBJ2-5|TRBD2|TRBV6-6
TGTGCCAGCAGTCCCCGGACTAGCGGTCAAGAGACCCAGTACTTC
CASSPRTSGQETQYF
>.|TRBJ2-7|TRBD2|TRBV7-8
TGTGCCAGCCTACGGGGGGGGACCCTCTACGAGCAGTACTTC
CASLRGGTLYEQYF
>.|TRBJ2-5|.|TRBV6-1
TGTGCCAGCAGTGAAACCAGCGGATGGGAGACCCAGTACTTC
CASSETSGWETQYF
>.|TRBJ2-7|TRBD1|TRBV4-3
TGCGCCAGCAGCCAGAACCCTTTGGGACAGGGCGGGAGAGAGCAGTACTTC
CASSQNPLGQGGREQYF
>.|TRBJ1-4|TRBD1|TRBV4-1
TGCGCCAGCAGCCAAGATAAGGGGACAGTTTTTGCAACTAATGAAAAACTGTTTTTT
CASSQDKGTVFATNEKLFF
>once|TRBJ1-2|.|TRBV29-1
TGCAGCGTTCCCCTGGGCGGGAACTATGGCTACACCTTC
CSVPLGGNYGYTF
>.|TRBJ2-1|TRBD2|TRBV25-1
TGTGCCAGCAGTGAAAGGGGGACACCGCTAGCGGGAGAGCAGTTCTTC
CASSERGTPLAGEQFF
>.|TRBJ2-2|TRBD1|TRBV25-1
TGTGCCAACCCGGGAGGGACAGGGGGCGCAAACGGGGAGCTGTTTTTT
CANPGGTGGANGELFF
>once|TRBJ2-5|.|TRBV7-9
TGTGCCAGCACCCCGAACGGGTTTGAGACCCAGTACTTC
CASTPNGFETQYF
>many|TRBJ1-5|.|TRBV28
TGTGCCAGCACCCGGGGGGGTATGAGCAATCAGCCCCAGCATTTT
CASTRGGMSNQPQHF
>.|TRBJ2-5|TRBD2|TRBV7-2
TGTGCCAGCAGCCTGACTAGCGGGGGAGGCAGGGAGACCCAGTACTTC
CASSLTSGGGRETQYF
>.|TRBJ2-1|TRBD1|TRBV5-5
TGTGCCAGCAGCTTGGGACAGGGGGTGAATGAGCAGTTCTTC
CASSLGQGVNEQFF
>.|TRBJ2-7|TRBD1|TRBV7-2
TGTGCCAGCAGGACGGACAGGGGAACCTACGAGCAGTACTTC
CASRTDRGTYEQYF
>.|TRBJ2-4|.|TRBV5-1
TGCGCCAGCAGCTTGGCCACGGGAGCCAAAAACATTCAGTACTTC
CASSLATGAKNIQYF
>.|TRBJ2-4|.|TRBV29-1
TGCAGCGTTGAAGCCGGAGGGTTAGTCAAAAACATTCAGTACTTC
CSVEAGGLVKNIQYF
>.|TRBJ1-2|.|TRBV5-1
TGCGCCAGCAGCTTGGTTACGGGATTCTTACGTGGCTACACCTTC
CASSLVTGFLRGYTF
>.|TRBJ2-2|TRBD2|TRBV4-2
TGTGCCAGCAGCCCAGGGACTAGCGGGGGCGGGGAGCTGTTTTTT
CASSPGTSGGGELFF
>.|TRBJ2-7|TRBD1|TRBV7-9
TGTGCCAGCAGCTTATGGACAGGGGGGGACGAGCAGTACTTC
CASSLWTGGDEQYF
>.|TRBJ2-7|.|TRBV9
TGTGCCAGCAGCGTAAGAGCGGGCTCCTACGAGCAGTACTTC
CASSVRAGSYEQYF
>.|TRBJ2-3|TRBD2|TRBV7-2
TGTGCCAGCAGCTTAGATAGCGGGGGGGGCACAGATACGCAGTATTTT
CASSLDSGGGTDTQYF
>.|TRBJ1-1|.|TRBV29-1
TGCAGCGTTGTTCCGGTCGCGGGGACTGAAGCTTTCTTT
CSVVPVAGTEAFF
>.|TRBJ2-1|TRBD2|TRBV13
TGTGCCAGCAGCGTGACTAGCGGCCCCGGGGGTGAGCAGTTCTTC
CASSVTSGPGGEQFF
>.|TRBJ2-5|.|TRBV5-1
TGCGCCAGCAGCTTGGTTGGCCTCCCGGAGACCCAGTACTTC
CASSLVGLPETQYF
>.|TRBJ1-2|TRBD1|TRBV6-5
TGTGCCAGCAGTCGTATGGGACAGGGGAACTATGGCTACACCTTC
CASSRMGQGNYGYTF
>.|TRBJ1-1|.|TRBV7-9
TGTGCCAGCAGCGCCGGGACTAACACTGAAGCTTTCTTT
CASSAGTNTEAFF
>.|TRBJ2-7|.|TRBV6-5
TGTGCCAGCAGTTACTCTCCAGAAGATACCTACGAGCAGTACTTC
CASSYSPEDTYEQYF
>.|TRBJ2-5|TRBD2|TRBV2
TGTGCCAGCAGTTTAGCGGGGGGCGAGCCAGGGACCCAGTACTTC
CASSLAGGEPGTQYF
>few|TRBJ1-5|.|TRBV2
TGTGCCAGCAAACAGAGCAATCAGCCCCAGCATTTT
CASKQSNQPQHF
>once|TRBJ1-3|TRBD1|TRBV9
TGTGCCAGCAGCCCAATCGAGACAGGGCATGGAAACACCATATATTTT
CASSPIETGHGNTIYF
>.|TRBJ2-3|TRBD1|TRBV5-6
TGTGCCAGCAGCGGACAGGGGGCTAGAGATACGCAGTATTTT
CASSGQGARDTQYF
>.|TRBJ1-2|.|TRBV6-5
TGTGCCAGCAGTTACTCGCGTCGAGGATATGGCTACACCTTC
CASSYSRRGYGYTF
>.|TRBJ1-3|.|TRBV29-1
TGCAGCGTTGATCTTGGATGGGAGGGAGCCTCCGGAAACACCATATATTTT
CSVDLGWEGASGNTIYF
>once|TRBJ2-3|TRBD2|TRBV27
TGTGCCAGCAGTCCCGTATGGCTAGCGGGAGGAGCAGATACGCAGTATTTT
CASSPVWLAGGADTQYF
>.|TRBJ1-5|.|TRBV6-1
TGTGCCAGCAGTGAAACCCCCGCGGGTCAGCCCCAGCATTTT
CASSETPAGQPQHF
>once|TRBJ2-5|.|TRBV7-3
TGTGCCAGCAGCTTCCTCGGTATAGAGACCCAGTACTTC
CASSFLGIETQYF
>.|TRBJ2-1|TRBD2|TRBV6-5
TGTGCCAGCAGTTTACAAGCGGGGGGGCCTGAGCAGTTCTTC
CASSLQAGGPEQFF
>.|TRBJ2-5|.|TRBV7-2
TGTGCCAGCAGCTCGGGGGACCAGCGGACCCAGTACTTC
CASSSGDQRTQYF
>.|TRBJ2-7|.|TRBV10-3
TGTGCCATCAGTGATCCCGGGAGTGGTCGACTCGAGCAGTACTTC
CAISDPGSGRLEQYF
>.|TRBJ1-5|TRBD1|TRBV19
TGTGCCAGTAGTATAGAAAGGACAGGGGTGAATCAGCCCCAGCATTTT
CASSIERTGVNQPQHF
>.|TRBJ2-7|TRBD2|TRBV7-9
TGTGCCAGCAGCCCCCCCAGGACTAGCGGTACCTACGAGCAGTACTTC
CASSPPRTSGTYEQYF
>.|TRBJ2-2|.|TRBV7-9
TGTGCCAGCAGCTCCTCGGGCACCGGGGAGCTGTTTTTT
CASSSSGTGELFF
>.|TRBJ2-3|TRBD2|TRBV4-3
TGCGCCAGCAGCCCAGCCTCAGCGGGGCTGAGCACAGATACGCAGTATTTT
CASSPASAGLSTDTQYF
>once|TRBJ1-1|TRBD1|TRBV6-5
TGTGCCAGCGGACAGGGGACTGAAGCTTTCTTT
CASGQGTEAFF
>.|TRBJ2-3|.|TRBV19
TGTGCCAGTAGTATCGGAGGGTCGAGGAATACGCAGTATTTT
CASSIGGSRNTQYF
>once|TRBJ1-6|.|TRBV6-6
TGTGCCAGCTCTCCAGGGTTGAATAATTCACCCCTCCACTTT
CASSPGLNNSPLHF
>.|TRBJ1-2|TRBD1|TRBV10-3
TGTGCCATCAGGGATCGGGACAGGGGAGATGGCTACACCTTC
CAIRDRDRGDGYTF
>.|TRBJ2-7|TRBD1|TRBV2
TGTGCCAGCCCCTCCGGGACAGGGTTCGACGAGCAGTACTTC
CASPSGTGFDEQYF